The sequence of this TCR beta chain was determined in a study of T-cell reconstitution after alpha-beta-depleted transplantation in children. This clonotype showed up just a few times. Its antigen is unidentified. Whole-study findings and limits: Some patients showed high day-60 TCRbeta diversity, which derived from surviving recipient T cells and thymic progenitors. One year after transplant, T-cell counts and diversity came mostly from newly produced T cells.

The CDR3 sequence is 17 residues long. The V end lost 5 bases, the J end lost 3 bases, and 26 bases lay between the germline ends. Germline lookup yields CDR1 DFQATT and CDR2 SNEGSKA (reference sequence). It was with unique molecular identifiers that the TCRbeta library was prepared. TCRdb passed the PCR reads through MiXCR, listing each CDR3 protein once. The sample records roughly 790,000 distinct CDR3 sequences, about 16% being singletons. The genes are TRBV20-1 and TRBJ2-7, with D perhaps matching TRBD2 (5 bases). This material consisted of PBMCs, mostly from graft donor cells, taken 360 days after TCRalphabeta/CD19-depleted stem cell transplant. This TCR derives from a male patient under 18 who had a stem cell transplant for acute lymphoblastic leukemia, so the T cells may come from the graft donor. CDR3 sequence: CSADPKSGGSLYYEQYF. The CDR3 bases are TGCAGTGCTGACCCCAAAAGCGGAGGCTCCCTATACTACGAGCAGTACTTC.